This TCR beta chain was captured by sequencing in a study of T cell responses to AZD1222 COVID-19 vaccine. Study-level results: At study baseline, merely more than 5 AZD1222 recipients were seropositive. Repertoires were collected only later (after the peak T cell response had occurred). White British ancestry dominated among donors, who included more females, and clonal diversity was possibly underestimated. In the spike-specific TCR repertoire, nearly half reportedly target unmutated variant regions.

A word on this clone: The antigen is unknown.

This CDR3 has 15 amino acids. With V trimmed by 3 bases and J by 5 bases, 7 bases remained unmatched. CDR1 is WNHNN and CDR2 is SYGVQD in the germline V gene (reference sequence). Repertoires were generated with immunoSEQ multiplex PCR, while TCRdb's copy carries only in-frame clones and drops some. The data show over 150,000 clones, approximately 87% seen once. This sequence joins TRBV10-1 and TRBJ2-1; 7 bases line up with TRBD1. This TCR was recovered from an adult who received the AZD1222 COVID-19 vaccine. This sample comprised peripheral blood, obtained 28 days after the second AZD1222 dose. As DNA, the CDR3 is TGCGCCAGCAGTGACCCAGTACAGGGGAACAATGAGCAGTTCTTC. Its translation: CASSDPVQGNNEQFF.